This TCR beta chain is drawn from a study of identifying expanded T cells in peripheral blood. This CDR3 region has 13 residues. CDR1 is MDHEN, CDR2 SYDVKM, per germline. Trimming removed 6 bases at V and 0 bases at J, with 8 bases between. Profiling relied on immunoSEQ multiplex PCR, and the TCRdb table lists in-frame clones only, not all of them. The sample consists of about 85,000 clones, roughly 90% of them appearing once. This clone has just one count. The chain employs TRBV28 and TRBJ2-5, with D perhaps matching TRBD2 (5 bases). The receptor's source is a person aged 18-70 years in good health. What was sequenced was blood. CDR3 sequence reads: CASRRTDQETQYF. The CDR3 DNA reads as TGTGCCAGCAGGAGGACTGACCAAGAGACCCAGTACTTC.